The 30 T cell receptor beta chains presented below share a single source sample, sequenced in a study of patients and donors after allogeneic stem cell transplantation. From the RT-PCR reads, TCRdb called clonotypes with MiXCR, one entry per CDR3 protein. The sample has roughly 880,000 distinct CDR3 sequences; roughly 18% are singletons. The source material was blood, either unsorted or a sorted T cell fraction (not recorded which). The source is a human donor who was either an allogeneic HSCT recipient or a stem cell or donor lymphocyte infusion donor (not recorded which). It is not recorded whose cells these are; they may come from a transplant donor.

A few counts support this clonotype. This chain connects TRBV5-1 to TRBJ1-1, with 9 bases matching TRBD1. V was clipped by 6 bases and J by 4 bases; unmatched bases: 4. The germline gives CDR1 SGHRS, CDR2 YFSETQ. The CDR3 is 13 amino acids. The CDR3 protein is CASTGQGGTEAFF. CDR3 nucleotides: TGCGCCAGCACGGGACAGGGTGGCACTGAAGCTTTCTTT.

This clonotype was observed a few times. The chain combines TRBV5-1 with TRBJ2-6; 7 bases are a match to TRBD1. The V segment lost 4 bases and the J segment 0 bases; nucleotides outside the gene matches: 13. CDR1 and CDR2 from the germline V gene are SGHRS and YFSETQ. The CDR3 is made up of 19 amino acids. CDR3 loop: CASSHKPGTVFSGANVLTF. The CDR3 nucleotides read TGCGCCAGCAGCCATAAGCCCGGGACAGTGTTCTCTGGGGCCAACGTCCTGACTTTC.

This clonotype was detected a few times. The rearrangement uses TRBV29-1 and TRBJ2-7; perhaps TRBD2 as D (5 bases). The CDR3 spans 11 residues. CDR1 and CDR2 (germline): SQVTM, ANQGSEA. Trimming took 4 bases from V and 5 from J, leaving 9 bases between them. This CDR3 reads CSVGRGNEQYF. The DNA for the CDR3 is TGCAGCGTTGGAAGAGGGAACGAGCAGTACTTC.

The CDR3, as DNA: TGTGCCAGCAAACTTACAAGCAGCTCAGGCTACACCTTC. Translated, it gives CASKLTSSSGYTF. The chain is built from TRBV2 and TRBJ1-2; D is uncertain. V gave up 7 bases and J gave up 8 bases, with 17 bases separating them. The CDR3 runs 13 residues. Germline values: CDR1 SNHLY, CDR2 FYNNEI.

The chain carries TRBV10-3 and TRBJ2-3, with D hard to call. Germline CDR1 and CDR2: ENHRY and SYGVKD. V lost 1 base, J lost 4 bases, and 6 bases lay in between. The CDR3 length is 13 residues. The DNA of the CDR3 is TGTGCCATCAGTGAGTACATCCCAGATACGCAGTATTTT. Translating gives CAISEYIPDTQYF.

The chain links TRBV9 to TRBJ2-2; D is possibly TRBD1 (5 bases). Germline V gene data show CDR1 as SGDLS and CDR2 as YYNGEE. Trimming pared 5 bases from V and 5 bases from J, leaving 13 bases between. The length of the CDR3 is 14 residues. The CDR3 nucleotides are TGTGCCAGCAGTTTAGGGGTGGGGACCGGGGAGCTGTTTTTT. This gives the protein CASSLGVGTGELFF. Using reference TRBV9 and TRBJ2-2 for the parts outside the CDR3, the full variable domain is DSGVTQTPKHLITATGQRVTLRCSPRSGDLSVYWYQQSLDQGLQFLIQYYNGEERAKGNILERFSAQQFPDLHSELNLSSLELGDSALYFCASSLGVGTGELFFGEGSRLTVL.

This clonotype was counted ten times or more. The rearrangement uses TRBV4-2 and TRBJ2-1; D is possibly TRBD2 (6 bases). From germline, CDR1 is LGHNA and CDR2 YNFKEQ. The CDR3 is 14 amino acids. Trimming took off 1 base at V and 8 bases at J, with 12 bases between the two ends. CDR3 DNA: TGTGCCAGCAGCCAAGGTGGGGGGTCTGATGAGCAGTTCTTC. Its translation is CASSQGGGSDEQFF.

This clonotype was counted only a few times. The chain joins TRBV24-1 to TRBJ2-4; 8 nucleotides align to TRBD1. Trimming at V came to 5 bases and at J to 5 bases, leaving 4 bases not matched to a gene. The CDR3 loop spans 14 amino acids. Germline V gene data show CDR1 as KGHDR and CDR2 as SFDVKD. The CDR3 nucleotides are TGTGCCACCAGTGGCCAGGGGGCAGAAAACATTCAGTACTTC. It specifies CATSGQGAENIQYF.

This rearrangement joins TRBV6-1 to TRBJ1-3, with 11 bases aligning to TRBD1. Trimming cost V 5 bases and J 3 bases; bases outside gene matches: 6. This CDR3 has 16 residues. CDR1 and CDR2 from the germline V gene are MNHNS and SASEGT. CDR3 loop: CASSKDRGLVGNTIYF. Written as DNA, the CDR3 is TGTGCCAGCAGTAAGGACAGGGGGCTGGTTGGAAACACCATATATTTT.

J is TRBJ2-7 and V is TRBV19; either TRBD1 or TRBD2 may supply D (5 bases each). V lost 3 bases and J lost 2, with 11 bases in between. This CDR3 spans 14 amino acids. The germline gives CDR1 LNHDA, CDR2 SQIVND (reference sequence). CDR3 DNA: TGTGCCAGTAGTATTCGGGACGGGGCCTACGAGCAGTACTTC. Translated, it gives CASSIRDGAYEQYF.

This chain connects TRBV7-3 to TRBJ2-1; D possibly corresponds to TRBD2 (6 bases). This CDR3 is 14 amino acids long. Per the germline V gene, CDR1 is SGHTA and CDR2 is FQGTGA. With 2 bases removed from V and 7 bases from J, the gap between germline ends came to 12 bases. The CDR3 sequence: CASSLDGSRNEQFF. CDR3 sequence (DNA): TGTGCCAGCAGCTTAGACGGGAGTCGGAATGAGCAGTTCTTC. Full variable domain (missing parts from reference TRBV7-3 and TRBJ2-1): GAGVSQTPSNKVTEKGKYVELRCDPISGHTALYWYRQSLGQGPEFLIYFQGTGAADDSGLPNDRFFAVRPEGSVSTLKIQRTERGDSAVYLCASSLDGSRNEQFFGPGTRLTVL.

This clonotype was counted a few times. The chain combines TRBV6-5 with TRBJ2-7; 11 positions agree with TRBD1. J lost 3 bases, V lost 0 bases, and 4 bases had no gene match. Germline lookup yields CDR1 MNHEY and CDR2 SVGAGI. The CDR3 has 16 amino acids. This chain's CDR3 is CASSYSRDRGDYEQYF. In DNA, the CDR3 is TGTGCCAGCAGTTACTCCAGGGACAGGGGGGACTACGAGCAGTACTTC.

This clonotype turned up a few times. The V call is TRBV4-1, the J call TRBJ1-2; D remains unclear. The CDR3 covers 15 residues. Germline V gene data show CDR1 as MGHRA and CDR2 as YSYEKL. Between the trimmed V and J ends, which lost 0 bases and 8 bases, there was a span of 16 bases. CDR3 sequence: CASSQDPGFEGGYTF. The CDR3 bases are TGCGCCAGCAGCCAAGATCCGGGGTTTGAGGGCGGCTACACCTTC.

This clonotype appeared a few times. V usage is TRBV7-9 and J usage is TRBJ2-1; D gene unclear. The CDR3 contains 13 residues. V lost 5 bases and J 5 bases, leaving 10 bases between the germline ends. Germline V gives CDR1 SEHNR, CDR2 FQNEAQ (reference sequence). This chain's CDR3 is CASSGVWHNEQFF. CDR3 DNA sequence: TGTGCCAGCAGCGGAGTCTGGCACAATGAGCAGTTCTTC.

The chain links TRBV6-2 or TRBV6-3 to TRBJ2-5, with D perhaps matching TRBD2 (6 bases). The V gene's germline CDR1 is MNHEY and CDR2 SVGEGT. Trimming cost V 6 bases and J 4 bases, with 15 bases left between them. CDR3 length: 14 amino acids. The CDR3 is CASRLGGVGETQYF. For the CDR3, the DNA is TGTGCCAGCAGACTTGGCGGGGTAGGAGAGACCCAGTACTTC.

This clonotype came up once. This chain uses TRBV7-3 with TRBJ1-2, with D possibly matching TRBD1 (6 bases). Germline CDR1 is SGHTA and CDR2 is FQGTGA. V dropped 0 bases and J dropped 6 bases, with 11 bases sitting between them. The CDR3 has 14 amino acids. In nucleotides, the CDR3 is TGTGCCAGCAGCTTAACACGGGACACAAATGGCTACACCTTC. The encoded protein is CASSLTRDTNGYTF.

This clonotype was seen many times. The chain combines TRBV12-3 or TRBV12-4 with TRBJ2-6; perhaps TRBD2 as D (5 bases). The CDR3 is 14 amino acids. The V gene lost 6 bases and the J gene lost 4 bases, with 10 bases spanning the gap. The CDR3 protein is CASRDLVGANVLTF. DNA for the CDR3: TGTGCCAGCAGGGACTTAGTAGGGGCCAACGTCCTGACTTTC.

In its sample, this clonotype was seen once. This chain connects TRBV30 to TRBJ1-1; TRBD1 might be the D (5 bases). Germline-derived CDR1 and CDR2 are GTSNPN and SVGIG (reference sequence). Trimming removed 2 bases from V and 5 bases from J, with 12 bases in between. The CDR3 consists of 13 residues. CDR3 residues: CAWSRGRGTEAFF. The CDR3 DNA is TGTGCCTGGAGTCGGGGAAGGGGTACTGAAGCTTTCTTT.

In this sample, this clonotype turned up a few times. J is TRBJ2-2 and V is TRBV20-1; no definite D call. The V end was cut by 5 bases, the J end by 2 bases, with 9 bases between. The germline gives CDR1 DFQATT, CDR2 SNEGSKA (reference sequence). This CDR3 comprises 13 residues. CDR3 sequence reads: CSAADLNTGELFF. As DNA, the CDR3 is TGCAGTGCTGCGGACCTTAACACCGGGGAGCTGTTTTTT.

This clonotype has only a few counts. The V gene is TRBV5-1, the J gene TRBJ1-1; maybe TRBD1 (5 bases). The CDR3 has 14 residues. V was trimmed by 4 bases and J by 3 bases, leaving 13 bases between them. The germline V gene encodes CDR1 SGHRS and CDR2 YFSETQ. CDR3: CASSPNGGDTEAFF. As DNA, the CDR3 is TGCGCCAGCAGCCCCAATGGGGGAGACACTGAAGCTTTCTTT.

The chain joins TRBV5-1 to TRBJ2-7, with 7 bases aligning to TRBD1. V trimming: 2 bases; J trimming: 0 bases; junction bases outside the gene matches: 5. This CDR3 region has 15 residues. CDR1 SGHRS and CDR2 YFSETQ come from the germline V gene. CDR3 region: CASSLRQGLSYEQYF. The CDR3 bases are TGCGCCAGCAGCTTAAGACAGGGCCTCTCCTACGAGCAGTACTTC.

The chain carries TRBV5-1 and TRBJ2-7; tentative D call: TRBD2 (6 bases). With 9 bases removed from V and 4 bases from J, the gap between germline ends came to 20 bases. The CDR3 has 14 residues. Germline CDR1 SGHRS, CDR2 YFSETQ. The CDR3 spells CATRRAEGFYEQYF. Here the CDR3 DNA reads TGCGCCACGCGGAGAGCGGAGGGTTTTTACGAGCAGTACTTC.

The table lists this clonotype with a few counts. This chain connects TRBV3-1 to TRBJ2-7; no reliable D call. V was cut by 0 bases and J by 1 base, with 16 bases left in between. CDR1 and CDR2 from the germline V gene are LGHDT and YNNKEL (reference sequence). The CDR3 consists of 17 residues. The CDR3 DNA reads TGTGCCAGCAGCCAAGACCCGCGGCACCCAGGATCCTACGAGCAGTACTTC. Encoded protein: CASSQDPRHPGSYEQYF.

V and J are TRBV12-3 or TRBV12-4 and TRBJ2-2; 7 bases match TRBD1. V was clipped by 11 bases and J by 6 bases; unmatched bases: 15. This CDR3 region has 15 residues. The CDR3 sequence is CAGSNGTAFAGELFF. CDR3 DNA sequence: TGTGCCGGTTCTAACGGGACAGCCTTTGCCGGGGAGCTGTTTTTT.

The chain uses TRBV12-3 or TRBV12-4 and TRBJ1-3; 7 bases align to TRBD1. Losses at the gene ends were 2 bases for V and 4 bases for J; bases not matched to a gene: 5. CDR3 length equals 15 residues. DNA for the CDR3: TGTGCCAGCAGTTTACAAGGGGGCACGGGAAACACCATATATTTT. It is translated as CASSLQGGTGNTIYF.

In its sample, this clonotype was seen a few times. The CDR3 bases are TGTGCCAGCAGTTACTCGGGACTAGCGGGGTCGAACACCGGGGAGCTGTTTTTT. Its protein product is CASSYSGLAGSNTGELFF. This chain connects TRBV6-5 to TRBJ2-2; TRBD2 aligns across 13 bases. Germline CDR1 and CDR2: MNHEY and SVGAGI. Trimming at V came to 0 bases and at J to 0 bases, leaving 1 base not matched to a gene. This CDR3 spans 18 amino acids.

This clonotype occurred a few times. The rearrangement joins TRBV4-1 to TRBJ2-3, with TRBD2 identical over 7 bases. CDR1 MGHRA and CDR2 YSYEKL come from the germline V gene. This CDR3 is 17 amino acids long. After removal of 0 bases from V and 1 base from J, the junction contained 7 bases not matched to a gene. CDR3 sequence: CASSQDGAGSGTDTQYF. The DNA of the CDR3 is TGCGCCAGCAGCCAAGACGGAGCGGGGTCAGGCACAGATACGCAGTATTTT.

This clonotype was seen a few times. The chain uses TRBV20-1 and TRBJ2-3; tentatively, D is TRBD1 (5 bases). Germline CDR1 DFQATT, CDR2 SNEGSKA (reference sequence). Trimming cost V 3 bases and J 1 base, with 11 bases left between them. The CDR3 spans 14 residues. The CDR3 region is CSASQGLGTDTQYF. CDR3 nucleotide sequence: TGCAGTGCTAGTCAGGGTCTAGGCACAGATACGCAGTATTTT.

There are a few counts of this clonotype. The V gene is TRBV2, the J gene TRBJ2-1; no clear D gene. The V gene's germline CDR1 is SNHLY and CDR2 FYNNEI. Deletions cut 5 bases from V and 1 base from J, with 15 bases between. This CDR3 region has 16 residues. This CDR3 is CASSQWTVVSYNEQFF. CDR3 nucleotide sequence: TGTGCCAGCAGTCAGTGGACGGTCGTATCCTACAATGAGCAGTTCTTC.

J is TRBJ1-1 and V is TRBV5-1; D is unresolved. Germline CDR1 SGHRS, CDR2 YFSETQ. Trimming stripped 4 bases from V and 3 bases from J, with 16 bases between. The CDR3 contains 15 residues. CDR3 amino acids: CASSHRTKVDTEAFF. The CDR3, as DNA: TGCGCCAGCAGCCACCGCACGAAAGTGGACACTGAAGCTTTCTTT. Combining the CDR3 with reference TRBV5-1 and TRBJ1-1 gives the whole variable domain KAGVTQTPRYLIKTRGQQVTLSCSPISGHRSVSWYQQTPGQGLQFLFEYFSETQRNKGNFPGRFSGRQFSNSRSEMNVSTLELGDSALYLCASSHRTKVDTEAFFGQGTRLTVV.